The rows below give T cell receptor beta chains drawn from one sample of a study of untreated major depressive disorder. Here immunoSEQ multiplex PCR was the method, and the copy in TCRdb shows in-frame clones only, minus some. The sample records nearly 20,000 clones, 85% to 90% being singletons. Material: CD4+ T cells from PBMCs. The receptors were sampled from a woman in her twenties or thirties in good health. Both conserved end residues are part of each CDR3. D genes are given only for firm matches. Clone size is given for some rows only: seen once, a few or many times, or a class if the clone is expanded.

d_gene: TRBD2; j_gene: TRBJ2-7; abundance: -; v_gene: TRBV5-4; CDR3aa: CASSLRAGGLTGQYF; CDR3nt: TGTGCCAGCAGCTTACGTGCGGGAGGGCTTACGGGGCAGTACTTC
d_gene: TRBD2; j_gene: TRBJ2-3; abundance: -; v_gene: TRBV5-1; CDR3aa: CASSPGLETDTQYF; CDR3nt: TGCGCCAGCAGCCCGGGACTAGAAACAGATACGCAGTATTTT
d_gene: -; j_gene: TRBJ1-2; abundance: -; v_gene: TRBV7-2; CDR3aa: CASSLSLQNYGYTF; CDR3nt: TGTGCCAGCAGCTTAAGTCTGCAGAACTATGGCTACACCTTC
d_gene: -; j_gene: TRBJ2-7; abundance: -; v_gene: TRBV2; CDR3aa: CASRPTGEGTYEQYF; CDR3nt: TGTGCCAGCAGACCAACAGGGGAGGGGACCTACGAGCAGTACTTC
d_gene: -; j_gene: TRBJ1-3; abundance: -; v_gene: TRBV7-2; CDR3aa: CASSTRTGNTIYF; CDR3nt: TGTGCCAGCAGCACAAGGACTGGAAACACCATATATTTT
d_gene: -; j_gene: TRBJ2-5; abundance: -; v_gene: TRBV5-8; CDR3aa: CASSIETQYF; CDR3nt: TGTGCCAGCAGCATAGAGACCCAGTACTTC
d_gene: -; j_gene: TRBJ1-3; abundance: once; v_gene: TRBV7-8; CDR3aa: CASSLGTTGNTIYF; CDR3nt: TGTGCCAGCAGCTTAGGGACTACTGGAAACACCATATATTTT
d_gene: -; j_gene: TRBJ2-7; abundance: -; v_gene: TRBV15; CDR3aa: CATSRSQRQGYEQYF; CDR3nt: TGTGCCACCAGCAGATCGCAAAGGCAGGGCTACGAGCAGTACTTC
d_gene: TRBD1; j_gene: TRBJ1-2; abundance: -; v_gene: TRBV6-1; CDR3aa: CASRDPGGFRYGYTF; CDR3nt: TGTGCCAGCAGGGACCCAGGGGGGTTTCGCTATGGCTACACCTTC
d_gene: -; j_gene: TRBJ1-5; abundance: -; v_gene: TRBV19; CDR3aa: CARRPGVLSNQPQHF; CDR3nt: TGTGCCAGACGCCCAGGGGTACTAAGCAATCAGCCCCAGCATTTT
d_gene: -; j_gene: TRBJ2-2; abundance: -; v_gene: TRBV29-1; CDR3aa: CSGRSEGHTGELFF; CDR3nt: TGCAGCGGGCGATCGGAGGGGCACACCGGGGAGCTGTTTTTT
d_gene: -; j_gene: TRBJ2-2; abundance: -; v_gene: TRBV2; CDR3aa: CATTATNTGELFF; CDR3nt: TGTGCCACGACAGCCACGAACACCGGGGAGCTGTTTTTT
d_gene: -; j_gene: TRBJ2-7; abundance: -; v_gene: TRBV28; CDR3aa: CASSFSSGDRSSYEQYF; CDR3nt: TGTGCCAGCAGTTTTTCTAGCGGGGACAGGAGCTCCTACGAGCAGTACTTC
d_gene: -; j_gene: TRBJ1-3; abundance: -; v_gene: TRBV7-2; CDR3aa: CASSLRWQNTIYF; CDR3nt: TGTGCCAGCAGCTTACGGTGGCAAAACACCATATATTTT
d_gene: -; j_gene: TRBJ2-7; abundance: -; v_gene: TRBV6-1; CDR3aa: CASSEYRVIYEQYF; CDR3nt: TGTGCCAGCAGTGAGTACAGAGTGATCTACGAGCAGTACTTC
d_gene: -; j_gene: TRBJ1-6; abundance: -; v_gene: TRBV5-4; CDR3aa: CASSLLDSPLHF; CDR3nt: TGTGCCAGCAGCTTGTTGGATTCACCCCTCCACTTT
d_gene: -; j_gene: TRBJ2-1; abundance: -; v_gene: TRBV2; CDR3aa: CASTWINEQFF; CDR3nt: TGTGCCAGCACCTGGATCAATGAGCAGTTCTTC
d_gene: -; j_gene: TRBJ1-1; abundance: -; v_gene: TRBV23-1; CDR3aa: CASSQSEGSKDTEAFF; CDR3nt: TGCGCCAGCAGTCAATCGGAGGGGTCGAAGGACACTGAAGCTTTCTTT
d_gene: -; j_gene: TRBJ1-5; abundance: -; v_gene: TRBV28; CDR3aa: CASSRTVNQPQHF; CDR3nt: TGTGCCAGCAGTAGGACGGTGAATCAGCCCCAGCATTTT
d_gene: TRBD1; j_gene: TRBJ1-1; abundance: -; v_gene: TRBV18; CDR3aa: CASSPMGQDTEAFF; CDR3nt: TGTGCCAGCTCACCGATGGGACAGGACACTGAAGCTTTCTTT
d_gene: -; j_gene: TRBJ1-2; abundance: few; v_gene: TRBV6-5; CDR3aa: CASSYSKEVGLYGYTF; CDR3nt: TGTGCCAGCAGTTACTCGAAAGAAGTGGGGCTCTATGGCTACACCTTC
d_gene: TRBD1; j_gene: TRBJ2-5; abundance: -; v_gene: TRBV5-1; CDR3aa: CASSLLGTAQETQYF; CDR3nt: TGCGCCAGCAGCTTACTTGGGACAGCTCAAGAGACCCAGTACTTC
d_gene: TRBD1; j_gene: TRBJ1-4; abundance: -; v_gene: TRBV4-2; CDR3aa: CASSRSGTGGEKLFF; CDR3nt: TGTGCCAGCAGCCGATCTGGGACAGGTGGTGAAAAACTGTTTTTT
d_gene: TRBD2; j_gene: TRBJ2-2; abundance: -; v_gene: TRBV7-2; CDR3aa: CASSLAGGDTGELFF; CDR3nt: TGTGCCAGCAGCTTGGCGGGAGGGGACACCGGGGAGCTGTTTTTT
d_gene: -; j_gene: TRBJ1-2; abundance: -; v_gene: TRBV4-2; CDR3aa: CASSQSLPDGYTF; CDR3nt: TGTGCCAGCAGCCAAAGTCTTCCGGATGGCTACACCTTC
d_gene: TRBD2; j_gene: TRBJ2-1; abundance: -; v_gene: TRBV29-1; CDR3aa: CSGRAWGTTNEQFF; CDR3nt: TGCAGCGGCAGAGCATGGGGGACTACAAATGAGCAGTTCTTC
d_gene: TRBD1; j_gene: TRBJ2-7; abundance: -; v_gene: TRBV19; CDR3aa: CASRPTGERSYEQYF; CDR3nt: TGTGCCAGTAGGCCGACAGGGGAGAGGTCCTACGAGCAGTACTTC
d_gene: -; j_gene: TRBJ2-5; abundance: -; v_gene: TRBV18; CDR3aa: CASSPQVGEETQYF; CDR3nt: TGTGCCAGCTCACCACAGGTCGGGGAAGAGACCCAGTACTTC
d_gene: TRBD2; j_gene: TRBJ2-1; abundance: -; v_gene: TRBV2; CDR3aa: CASSTTSGRAYEQFF; CDR3nt: TGTGCCAGCAGTACAACTAGCGGGAGGGCCTATGAGCAGTTCTTC
d_gene: TRBD1; j_gene: TRBJ1-2; abundance: -; v_gene: TRBV19; CDR3aa: CASSIIGQDGYTF; CDR3nt: TGTGCCAGTAGTATAATCGGACAGGATGGCTACACCTTC
d_gene: -; j_gene: TRBJ1-2; abundance: -; v_gene: TRBV18; CDR3aa: CASSPAGPGANYGYTF; CDR3nt: TGTGCCAGCTCACCGGCGGGGCCAGGGGCTAACTATGGCTACACCTTC
d_gene: TRBD1; j_gene: TRBJ1-5; abundance: -; v_gene: TRBV6-5; CDR3aa: CASRQGVNQPQHF; CDR3nt: TGTGCCAGCCGACAGGGGGTCAATCAGCCCCAGCATTTT
d_gene: -; j_gene: TRBJ2-5; abundance: -; v_gene: TRBV29-1; CDR3aa: CSGENSGQETQYF; CDR3nt: TGCAGCGGGGAGAACAGTGGGCAAGAGACCCAGTACTTC
d_gene: TRBD1; j_gene: TRBJ2-3; abundance: -; v_gene: TRBV5-1; CDR3aa: CASSPGQPPDTQYF; CDR3nt: TGCGCCAGCAGCCCGGGACAGCCACCCGATACGCAGTATTTT
d_gene: -; j_gene: TRBJ1-4; abundance: -; v_gene: TRBV6-6; CDR3aa: CASSQGRSNEKLFF; CDR3nt: TGTGCCAGCAGCCAGGGACGGAGTAATGAAAAACTGTTTTTT
d_gene: -; j_gene: TRBJ2-1; abundance: -; v_gene: TRBV21-1; CDR3aa: CASSATGISYNEQFF; CDR3nt: TGTGCCAGCAGCGCAACGGGGATCTCCTACAATGAGCAGTTCTTC
d_gene: TRBD1; j_gene: TRBJ1-2; abundance: -; v_gene: TRBV5-4; CDR3aa: CASSFRTGATGYTF; CDR3nt: TGTGCCAGCAGCTTCCGGACAGGGGCGACTGGCTACACCTTC
d_gene: TRBD2; j_gene: TRBJ2-1; abundance: -; v_gene: TRBV4-1; CDR3aa: CASSQEKREGRIF; CDR3nt: TGCGCCAGCAGCCAAGAAAAGCGGGAGGGCCGGATCTTC
d_gene: TRBD2; j_gene: TRBJ2-7; abundance: -; v_gene: TRBV2; CDR3aa: CASTGSRDYYISARYEQYF; CDR3nt: TGTGCCAGCACGGGCTCCCGGGACTACTATATTAGTGCCCGCTACGAGCAGTACTTC
d_gene: TRBD2; j_gene: TRBJ2-3; abundance: -; v_gene: TRBV27; CDR3aa: CASSLGLAGGADTQYF; CDR3nt: TGTGCCAGCAGTTTAGGTCTAGCGGGAGGCGCAGATACGCAGTATTTT
d_gene: -; j_gene: TRBJ2-7; abundance: -; v_gene: TRBV7-2; CDR3aa: CASSLDPPYEQYF; CDR3nt: TGTGCCAGCAGCTTAGACCCCCCCTACGAGCAGTACTTC
d_gene: -; j_gene: TRBJ2-3; abundance: -; v_gene: TRBV6-1; CDR3aa: CASSVLDETDTQYF; CDR3nt: TGTGCCAGCAGTGTTTTGGATGAAACAGATACGCAGTATTTT
d_gene: -; j_gene: TRBJ1-3; abundance: -; v_gene: TRBV28; CDR3aa: CASSSPGGRTGNTIYF; CDR3nt: TGTGCCAGCAGTTCTCCGGGGGGGAGGACTGGAAACACCATATATTTT
d_gene: -; j_gene: TRBJ2-1; abundance: -; v_gene: TRBV5-1; CDR3aa: CASSSGLPSTNEQFF; CDR3nt: TGCGCCAGCAGCTCGGGACTCCCTTCAACGAATGAGCAGTTCTTC
d_gene: -; j_gene: TRBJ2-7; abundance: -; v_gene: TRBV5-4; CDR3aa: CASSLDSLSKSYEQYF; CDR3nt: TGTGCCAGCAGCTTGGACAGCTTATCCAAGTCCTACGAGCAGTACTTC